Below, 10 T cell receptor beta chains from the same sample are listed, as sequenced in a study of T-cell reconstitution after alpha-beta-depleted transplantation in children. The TCRbeta library incorporated unique molecular identifiers. TCRdb reanalysed the PCR reads using MiXCR and keeps one entry per CDR3 protein. The sample carries around 45,000 distinct CDR3 sequences, around half recorded once. Specimen: peripheral blood, collected before TCRalphabeta/CD19-depleted stem cell transplant. These receptors originate from a boy under two years old with SCID, due to receive a stem cell transplant.

V is TRBV5-1 and J is TRBJ1-2, with a tentative D call TRBD1 (6 bases). The CDR3 is 15 amino acids. The germline V gene encodes CDR1 SGHRS and CDR2 YFSETQ. Trimming left V 3 bases short and J 0 bases short, with 12 bases between. Written as DNA, the CDR3 is TGCGCCAGCAGCTCTCCGGGACAATCTAACTATGGCTACACCTTC. Its translation: CASSSPGQSNYGYTF.

This clonotype was detected only a few times. The chain is built from TRBV7-2 and TRBJ1-2, with 8 bases that match TRBD1. Germline values: CDR1 SGHTA, CDR2 FQGNSA. This CDR3 is built from 15 residues. V dropped 1 base and J dropped 4; count of bases not matched to a gene: 5. The CDR3 nucleotides read TGTGCCAGCAGCTTAGGTCCAGGGGGCGGCTATGGCTACACCTTC. It codes for CASSLGPGGGYGYTF.

For the CDR3, the DNA is TGCAGTGCATTACTAGCGGGGGCCTACAATGAGCAGTTCTTC. As protein: CSALLAGAYNEQFF. This chain uses TRBV20-1 with TRBJ2-1, with TRBD2 matching over 11 bases. This CDR3 is built from 14 residues. Trimming at V came to 6 bases and at J to 2 bases, leaving 3 bases not matched to a gene. Germline lookup yields CDR1 DFQATT and CDR2 SNEGSKA (reference sequence).

The V and J genes are TRBV20-1 and TRBJ2-5; no definite D call. Per the germline V gene, CDR1 is DFQATT and CDR2 is SNEGSKA (reference sequence). Trimming took off 0 bases at V and 1 base at J, with 6 bases between the two ends. This CDR3 comprises 13 residues. In DNA, the CDR3 is TGCAGTGCTAGAGATTACAGCCAAGAGACCCAGTACTTC. Protein: CSARDYSQETQYF.

Only a few counts were recorded for this clonotype. The rearrangement links TRBV7-6 to TRBJ1-4; possibly TRBD1 for D (5 bases). V lost 5 bases and J 5 bases, leaving 15 bases between the germline ends. Germline V lookup: CDR1 SGHVS, CDR2 FNYEAQ. The CDR3 loop spans 15 amino acids. The chain's CDR3 is CASSPGTGRNEKLFF. The CDR3 bases are TGTGCCAGCAGCCCAGGGACGGGACGAAATGAAAAACTGTTTTTT.

There are a few counts of this clonotype. The V call is TRBV5-1, the J call TRBJ1-5; TRBD1 might be the D (6 bases). The CDR3 length is 13 residues. Trimming shortened V by 2 bases and J by 6 bases, and 9 bases separated the two germline ends. CDR1 and CDR2 from the germline V gene are SGHRS and YFSETQ. The CDR3 region is CASSLGGFQPQHF. CDR3 nucleotides: TGCGCCAGCAGCTTAGGGGGTTTTCAGCCCCAGCATTTT.

This clonotype showed up just a few times. This chain joins TRBV20-1 and TRBJ2-7; 8 positions match TRBD2. The CDR3 is 12 amino acids. Trimming at V came to 4 bases and at J to 3 bases, leaving 2 bases not matched to a gene. Germline V lookup: CDR1 DFQATT, CDR2 SNEGSKA (reference sequence). The DNA of the CDR3 is TGCAGTGCTAAGGGACTAGTCTACGAGCAGTACTTC. Protein: CSAKGLVYEQYF.

The V gene is TRBV20-1, the J gene TRBJ1-5; D gene ambiguous. The germline gives CDR1 DFQATT, CDR2 SNEGSKA (reference sequence). The CDR3 runs 13 residues. With 1 base removed from V and 3 bases from J, the gap between germline ends came to 7 bases. The CDR3 sequence is CSARGEANQPQHF. The CDR3 DNA reads TGCAGTGCTAGAGGGGAGGCCAATCAGCCCCAGCATTTT.

This chain links TRBV12-3 or TRBV12-4 with TRBJ2-3; TRBD1 is a possible D gene (6 bases). V gave up 6 bases and J gave up 0 bases, with 13 bases separating them. The CDR3 has 15 residues. This CDR3 is CASSLGQTSTDTQYF. The CDR3, as DNA: TGTGCCAGCAGCCTCGGACAGACTAGCACAGATACGCAGTATTTT.

The genes are TRBV5-1 and TRBJ1-4, with D hard to call. Germline V CDR1 and CDR2: SGHRS, YFSETQ. CDR3 length: 14 amino acids. V dropped 0 bases and J dropped 2 bases, with 5 bases sitting between them. In DNA form, the CDR3 reads TGCGCCAGCAGCTTGGATGCGACTAATGAAAAACTGTTTTTT. Amino acid sequence: CASSLDATNEKLFF.